The next 23 T cell receptor beta chains were all read from a single sample in a study of T cell responses to AZD1222 COVID-19 vaccine. TCRdb's copy holds only in-frame clones and misses some; the assay was immunoSEQ multiplex PCR. The sample includes 100,000 to 150,000 clones, about 90% seen only once; the top ten take approximately 4.5%. Sample: peripheral blood, taken on day 0 of MenACWY control vaccination. The origin of the receptors is an adult in good health.

This chain links TRBV19 with TRBJ2-1, with a weak D call TRBD2 (5 bases). Germline loops: CDR1 LNHDA, CDR2 SQIVND (reference sequence). Between the trimmed V and J ends, which lost 4 bases and 3 bases, there was a span of 13 bases. CDR3 size: 15 residues. The CDR3, as DNA: TGTGCCAGTAGTAACCGGGCTCGGGGCTACAATGAGCAGTTCTTC. Protein product: CASSNRARGYNEQFF.

The J gene is TRBJ2-3, the V gene TRBV7-8; tentatively, D is TRBD1 (6 bases). CDR3 size: 14 residues. Germline CDR1 is SGHVS and CDR2 is FQNEAQ. The V end lost 6 bases, the J end lost 5 bases, and 15 bases lay between the germline ends. The chain's CDR3 is CASSKQGSEDTQYF. CDR3 sequence (DNA): TGTGCCAGCAGTAAACAGGGTTCGGAAGATACGCAGTATTTT.

This clone showed up just a few times. This chain links TRBV18 with TRBJ2-3; TRBD1 aligns across 10 bases. V lost 2 bases, J lost 11 bases, and 1 base stayed unmatched. CDR3 length: 12 residues. The germline CDR1 and CDR2 sequences are KGHSH and LQKENI. DNA of the CDR3: TGTGCCAGCTCACCAGGGACAGGGGAGCAGTATTTT. This sequence encodes CASSPGTGEQYF.

This chain connects TRBV7-2 to TRBJ1-2; D remains ambiguous. Trimming left V 0 bases short and J 6 bases short, with 11 bases between. Per the germline V gene, CDR1 is SGHTA and CDR2 is FQGNSA. This CDR3 has 14 residues. DNA for the CDR3: TGTGCCAGCAGCTTAGCGTCCCGGGAAGATGGCTACACCTTC. Its translation: CASSLASREDGYTF.

The chain is built from TRBV5-5 and TRBJ2-1; 10 bases are shared with TRBD2. Germline CDR1 is SGHKS and CDR2 is YYEKEE (reference sequence). The J segment lost 8 bases and the V segment lost 5 bases, leaving 7 bases of the junction unmatched. This CDR3 has 14 amino acids. Written as DNA, the CDR3 is TGTGCCAGCAGGCCTAGCGGGAGAAGTGATGAGCAGTTCTTC. This translates into CASRPSGRSDEQFF.

V is TRBV7-3 and J is TRBJ2-3; 8 bases agree with TRBD1. V shed 3 bases, J shed 3 bases, and the junction held 5 bases outside the gene matches. There are 15 residues in the CDR3. Germline V gene data show CDR1 as SGHTA and CDR2 as FQGTGA. CDR3 region: CASSFGQGLTDTQYF. CDR3 nucleotide sequence: TGTGCCAGCAGCTTCGGACAGGGTTTGACAGATACGCAGTATTTT.

The chain carries TRBV11-1 and TRBJ1-6; no reliable D call. The CDR3 has 14 amino acids. Trimming stripped 5 bases from V and 5 bases from J, with 10 bases between. Germline CDR1 and CDR2: SGHAT and FQDESV (reference sequence). CDR3 DNA sequence: TGTGCCAGCAGCATGTCACGGGATAATTCACCCCTCCACTTT. Its translation is CASSMSRDNSPLHF.

The chain uses TRBV19 and TRBJ2-3; D ambiguous. Trimming left V 5 bases short and J 6 bases short, with 12 bases between. In germline, CDR1 is LNHDA, CDR2 SQIVND (reference sequence). The CDR3 spans 13 residues. The CDR3 sequence is CASSSVLRDTQYF. CDR3 nucleotides: TGTGCCAGTAGTTCGGTACTTCGGGATACGCAGTATTTT. Looking up the rest from reference TRBV19 and TRBJ2-3 gives the full variable domain: DGGITQSPKYLFRKEGQNVTLSCEQNLNHDAMYWYRQDPGQGLRLIYYSQIVNDFQKGDIAEGYSVSREKKESFPLTVTSAQKNPTAFYLCASSSVLRDTQYFGPGTRLTVL.

V and J are TRBV10-1 and TRBJ1-4; unclear D gene. Germline CDR1 reads WNHNN; CDR2 reads SYGVQD (reference sequence). Trimming shortened V by 7 bases and J by 8 bases, and 11 bases separated the two germline ends. CDR3 size: 12 residues. The DNA of the CDR3 is TGCGCCAGCATTCCTGCGGGGGAAAAACTGTTTTTT. Its protein product is CASIPAGEKLFF.

V and J are TRBV18 and TRBJ2-1, with 10 bases that match TRBD2. V gave up 2 bases and J gave up 4 bases; unmatched junction bases: 8. The germline V gene has CDR1 KGHSH and CDR2 LQKENI. The CDR3 is 17 amino acids. CDR3 protein: CASSPLVAGGSYNEQFF. The DNA of the CDR3 is TGTGCCAGCTCACCATTGGTAGCGGGAGGAAGTTACAATGAGCAGTTCTTC.

This clone was observed a handful of times. This chain links TRBV10-3 with TRBJ2-7, with TRBD1 as a possible D gene (6 bases). Germline CDR1 ENHRY, CDR2 SYGVKD. The CDR3 is 15 residues long. Deletions cut 6 bases from V and 0 bases from J, with 15 bases between. The CDR3: CAISSRGKSSYEQYF. DNA for the CDR3: TGTGCCATCAGCTCCAGGGGAAAATCCTCCTACGAGCAGTACTTC.

This clone was counted a few times. V gene TRBV7-9 combines with J gene TRBJ1-6, with 9 positions matching TRBD1. This CDR3 is 16 amino acids long. The germline V gene has CDR1 SEHNR and CDR2 FQNEAQ (reference sequence). V was pared by 4 bases and J by 3 bases, with 4 bases of the junction left unmatched. CDR3 sequence reads: CASSSGTGIYNSPLHF. As DNA, the CDR3 is TGTGCCAGCAGCTCGGGGACAGGGATCTATAATTCACCCCTCCACTTT.

The V call is TRBV28, the J call TRBJ1-2; weak D call: TRBD1 (5 bases). V lost 6 bases to trimming and J lost 6 bases, with 17 bases between them. This CDR3 region has 14 residues. Germline V lookup: CDR1 MDHEN, CDR2 SYDVKM. The chain's CDR3 is CASRHGTLGDGYTF. CDR3 sequence (DNA): TGTGCCAGCAGGCACGGGACCCTTGGCGATGGCTACACCTTC.

The V gene is TRBV25-1, the J gene TRBJ2-2; unclear D gene. The CDR3 is 14 amino acids. Looked up from germline, CDR1 is MGHDK and CDR2 is SYGVNS. Trimming pared 4 bases from V and 4 bases from J, leaving 10 bases between. CDR3 in DNA: TGTGCCAGCAGTGGACACGGTGGCACCGGGGAGCTGTTTTTT. Translation: CASSGHGGTGELFF.

The CDR3 here is CASSLSSSSGGLEQFF. For the CDR3, the DNA is TGTGCCAGCAGCTTATCCTCCTCTAGCGGGGGCCTTGAGCAGTTCTTC. This sequence joins TRBV7-9 and TRBJ2-1; TRBD2 matches 10 bases. This CDR3 comprises 16 residues. The trim removed 2 bases at V and 9 bases at J, leaving 10 bases unmatched. Germline V gene data show CDR1 as SEHNR and CDR2 as FQNEAQ (reference sequence).

The chain combines TRBV2 with TRBJ2-2, with 12 bases identical to TRBD2. V lost 7 bases, J lost 6 bases, and 6 bases stayed unmatched. Germline V gives CDR1 SNHLY, CDR2 FYNNEI. The CDR3 runs to 15 residues. Here the CDR3 reads CASNLAGGPAGELFF. CDR3 coding DNA: TGTGCCAGCAACCTAGCGGGGGGGCCTGCCGGGGAGCTGTTTTTT.

The chain combines TRBV7-9 with TRBJ2-2; possibly TRBD1 for D (7 bases). Germline values: CDR1 SEHNR, CDR2 FQNEAQ (reference sequence). The CDR3 spans 15 residues. V dropped 2 bases and J dropped 5 bases, with 12 bases sitting between them. The CDR3: CASSLPGGLTGELFF. The CDR3 DNA is TGTGCCAGCAGCTTACCAGGGGGGCTGACCGGGGAGCTGTTTTTT.

This clone was found once. The CDR3 DNA reads TGTGCCAGTAGTAGGGGTAATAGCGGGATGGTAGATACGCAGTATTTT. Residues: CASSRGNSGMVDTQYF. This chain links TRBV19 with TRBJ2-3, with TRBD2 matching over 8 bases. The CDR3 is 16 amino acids. Germline CDR1 LNHDA, CDR2 SQIVND (reference sequence). V lost 4 bases, J lost 5 bases, and 11 bases stayed unmatched.

The chain recombines TRBV9 with TRBJ2-2; possible D gene TRBD1, 5 bases. The V gene's germline CDR1 is SGDLS and CDR2 YYNGEE. V was trimmed by 5 bases and J by 4 bases, leaving 18 bases between them. The CDR3 is 16 residues long. The CDR3 nucleotides are TGTGCCAGCAGTCCCCGATGGGGCCGTGCCACCGGGGAGCTGTTTTTT. Translating gives CASSPRWGRATGELFF.

This clone came up once. The V and J genes are TRBV28 and TRBJ2-2; a possible D gene is TRBD1 (5 bases). The CDR3 is made up of 13 amino acids. The V gene's germline CDR1 is MDHEN and CDR2 SYDVKM. The germline V and J ends were trimmed by 5 bases and 3 bases, with 7 bases remaining between them. CDR3 protein: CASSQGDTGELFF. CDR3 sequence (DNA): TGTGCCAGCAGTCAGGGTGACACCGGGGAGCTGTTTTTT.

The CDR3 sequence is CASSSPDKNTEAFF. The CDR3 nucleotides read TGTGCCAGCAGCTCACCTGACAAGAACACTGAAGCTTTCTTT. The chain couples TRBV7-2 to TRBJ1-1; D is uncertain. Looked up from germline, CDR1 is SGHTA and CDR2 is FQGNSA. V gave up 4 bases and J gave up 1 base, with 10 bases separating them. CDR3 length: 14 residues.

The genes are TRBV7-2 and TRBJ2-7; either TRBD1 or TRBD2 may fit D (6 bases each). CDR1 is SGHTA, CDR2 FQGNSA, per germline. This CDR3 contains 15 residues. V lost 0 bases, J lost 0 bases, and 9 bases lay in between. The CDR3 loop is CASSLAGGSSYEQYV. DNA of the CDR3: TGTGCCAGCAGCTTAGCGGGGGGCAGCTCCTACGAGCAGTACGTC.

J is TRBJ2-1 and V is TRBV24-1; D possibly corresponds to TRBD1 (5 bases). V lost 7 bases and J 0 bases, leaving 15 bases between the germline ends. The CDR3 contains 16 residues. Germline V gives CDR1 KGHDR, CDR2 SFDVKD. CDR3 DNA: TGTGCCACCAGCAGCAGGGATTACAACTCCTACAATGAGCAGTTCTTC. Its protein is CATSSRDYNSYNEQFF.